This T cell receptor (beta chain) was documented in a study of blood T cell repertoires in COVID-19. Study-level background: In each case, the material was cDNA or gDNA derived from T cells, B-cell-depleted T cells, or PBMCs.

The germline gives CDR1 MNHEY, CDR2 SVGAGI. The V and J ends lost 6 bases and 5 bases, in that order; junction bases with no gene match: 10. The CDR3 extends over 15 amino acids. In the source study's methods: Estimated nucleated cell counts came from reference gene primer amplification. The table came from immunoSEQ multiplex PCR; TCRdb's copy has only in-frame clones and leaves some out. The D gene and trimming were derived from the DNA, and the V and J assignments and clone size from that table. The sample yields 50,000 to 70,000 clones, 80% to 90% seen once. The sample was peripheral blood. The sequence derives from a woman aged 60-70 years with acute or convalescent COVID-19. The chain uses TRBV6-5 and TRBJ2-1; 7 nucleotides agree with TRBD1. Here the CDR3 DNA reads TGTGCCAGCAGCCGGCCGGGGACAGCGGACAATGAGCAGTTCTTC. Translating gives CASSRPGTADNEQFF.